These 7 T cell receptor beta chains came from one sample sequenced in a study of CD8+ T cells in alopecia areata. RNA extraction was followed by reverse transcription into cDNA, which acted as the sequencing template. Method: immunoSEQ multiplex PCR; TCRdb's copy keeps in-frame clones and lacks some. The sample carries around 290,000 clones, roughly 64% recorded once. Treatment in this sample: oral pan-JAK inhibitor, 5-10 mg twice daily. Sequenced here: CD4+ T cells sorted from blood, sampled at week 24, from a patient treated with tofacitinib. Every receptor here comes from a human donor with alopecia areata.

The chain couples TRBV5-4 to TRBJ1-2; unclear D gene. The germline V and J ends were trimmed by 4 bases and 4 bases, with 17 bases remaining between them. CDR1 and CDR2 (germline): SGHNT, YYREEE (reference sequence). The length of the CDR3 is 15 residues. The CDR3 region is CASSPSSQPSYGYTF. The CDR3 DNA follows: TGTGCCAGCAGCCCCTCTAGCCAGCCCTCCTATGGCTACACCTTC.

The V gene is TRBV7-8, the J gene TRBJ1-5, with D uncertain. This CDR3 has 12 residues. The germline V gene encodes CDR1 SGHVS and CDR2 FQNEAQ. The V and J ends lost 5 bases and 3 bases respectively, with 5 bases between them. The chain's CDR3 is CASSLFNQPQHF. CDR3 DNA: TGTGCCAGCAGCCTATTCAATCAGCCCCAGCATTTT.

The chain couples TRBV5-1 to TRBJ2-5; D gene unclear. This CDR3 region has 11 residues. The V end lost 0 bases, the J end lost 7 bases, and 4 bases lay between the germline ends. Germline V gives CDR1 SGHRS, CDR2 YFSETQ. The CDR3 loop reads CASSLEGTQYF. The DNA of the CDR3 is TGCGCCAGCAGCTTGGAGGGGACCCAGTACTTC.

This clone has only a few counts. V usage is TRBV29-1 and J usage is TRBJ1-4, with no clear D. The length of the CDR3 is 12 residues. V lost 4 bases, J lost 7 bases, and 10 bases lay in between. Germline V CDR1 and CDR2: SQVTM, ANQGSEA. The DNA of the CDR3 is TGCAGCGTTGTTTCAGGCTCTGAAAAACTGTTTTTT. This encodes CSVVSGSEKLFF.

J is TRBJ1-1 and V is TRBV29-1, with a possible D match to TRBD1 (5 bases). The CDR3 runs to 13 residues. Germline assignment: CDR1 SQVTM and CDR2 ANQGSEA. Trimming took 1 base from V and 10 from J, leaving 16 bases between them. For the CDR3, the DNA is TGCAGCGTTGAAGGCGTGTTATGGGGGGGAGCTTTCTTT. Amino acid sequence: CSVEGVLWGGAFF.

This clone was seen only a few times. This sequence joins TRBV29-1 and TRBJ2-3; D is possibly TRBD2 (7 bases). Germline V gives CDR1 SQVTM, CDR2 ANQGSEA. The CDR3 is 14 amino acids. Trimming left V 3 bases short and J 5 bases short, with 15 bases between. The DNA for the CDR3 is TGCAGCGTTGAGGGGGGGCCGGATGTAGATACGCAGTATTTT. Translating gives CSVEGGPDVDTQYF.

This chain links TRBV28 with TRBJ2-5, with D possibly matching TRBD2 (6 bases). Trimming took off 3 bases at V and 6 bases at J, with 17 bases between the two ends. Germline-derived CDR1 and CDR2 are MDHEN and SYDVKM. This CDR3 is built from 15 residues. CDR3 in DNA: TGTGCCAGCAGTTTGGGCGATGGAGGAGGGAAGACCCAGTACTTC. Its protein is CASSLGDGGGKTQYF.